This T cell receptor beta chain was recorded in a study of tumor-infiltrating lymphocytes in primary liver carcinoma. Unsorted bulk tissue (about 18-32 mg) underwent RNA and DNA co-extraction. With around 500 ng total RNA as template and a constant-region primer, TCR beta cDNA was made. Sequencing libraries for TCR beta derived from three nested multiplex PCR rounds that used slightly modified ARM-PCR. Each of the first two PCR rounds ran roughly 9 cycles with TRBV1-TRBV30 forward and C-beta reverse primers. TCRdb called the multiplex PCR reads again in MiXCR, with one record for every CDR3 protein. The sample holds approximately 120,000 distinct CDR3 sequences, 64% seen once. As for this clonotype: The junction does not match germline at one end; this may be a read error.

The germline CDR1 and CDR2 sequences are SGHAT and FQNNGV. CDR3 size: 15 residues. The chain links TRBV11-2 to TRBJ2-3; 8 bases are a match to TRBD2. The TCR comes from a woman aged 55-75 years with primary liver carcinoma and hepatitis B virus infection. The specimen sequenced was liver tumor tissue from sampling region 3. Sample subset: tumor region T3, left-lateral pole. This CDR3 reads CVSSSRGGERDTQYF. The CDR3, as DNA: TGCGTCAGCAGCTCCCGGGGGGGGGAGAGAGATACGCAGTATTTT.